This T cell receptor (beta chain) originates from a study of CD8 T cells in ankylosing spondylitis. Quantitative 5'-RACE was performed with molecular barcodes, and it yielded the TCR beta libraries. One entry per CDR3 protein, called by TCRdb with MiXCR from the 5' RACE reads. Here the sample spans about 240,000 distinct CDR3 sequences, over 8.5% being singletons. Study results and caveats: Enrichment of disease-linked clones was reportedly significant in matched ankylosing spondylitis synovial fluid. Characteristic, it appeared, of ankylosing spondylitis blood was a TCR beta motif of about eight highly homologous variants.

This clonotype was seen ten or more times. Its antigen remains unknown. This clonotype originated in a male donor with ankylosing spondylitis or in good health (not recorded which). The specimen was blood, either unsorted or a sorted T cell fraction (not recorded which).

This chain's CDR3 is CASSRTGSDTQYF. CDR3 bases: TGTGCCAGCAGTCGGACAGGGTCAGATACGCAGTATTTT. The gene calls are TRBV12-3 or TRBV12-4 and TRBJ2-3; 8 bases align to TRBD1. The CDR3 extends over 13 amino acids. V shed 5 bases and J 4 bases; nucleotides not matched to a gene: 2.